The source of this T cell receptor (beta chain) is a study of CD8+CD57+ T cells in acquired aplastic anemia (dated by TCRdb to the late 2010s). Turning to the overall study: On average, sorted CD4+ and CD8+ cells yielded about 3 ug of extracted DNA, with a range of about 0.18 to 27.4 ug. A CD8+CD57+ expansion meant a frequency higher than the mean frequency seen in healthy subjects.

Results the study describes overall, beyond this receptor: Between patients and healthy controls, no significant difference in CD8+ Simpson's diversity was found (P=0.060). Around 27 CD8+ CDR3 sequences were found in both patients and controls but appeared to be highly expressed in patients and within the immunodominant clones of the patients.

TCR beta VDJ combination and CDR3 sequence profiling used genomic DNA as the template. TCR repertoire sequencing was run on an Illumina HiSeq 2000. For the original study's pipeline: Repertoire assessment relied on Simpson's diversity index, CDR3 size and DJ length profiles, and TRBV/TRBJ rearrangement plots. The most abundant DNA sequence in the deep sequencing data was taken as the immunodominant clone. CDR3 amino acid sequences were checked for sharing between subjects and were compared against published repertoires and the VDJdb database. TCRdb redid the processing of the public reads, applying fastp at Q25 and MiXCR, and retained in-frame beta chains. Entries that share a CDR3 protein sequence are merged under the most common genes and DNA. These V and J calls originate from TCRdb's pipeline instead of the authors' own analysis. This sample has fewer than 200,000 distinct CDR3 sequences in its table, and 47% of those were observed once. The top ten clones comprise about 1% of the sample.

The germline V gene supplies CDR1 SGHVS and CDR2 FQNEAQ. V is reduced by 1 base and J by 7 bases, leaving a spacing of 13 bases between them. The CDR3 goes from the cysteine to the phenylalanine over 14 residues. Only the CDR3 DNA stays, 42 bases, in frame from base 1. Comments on this clonotype: Its cognate antigen has yet to be identified. No much larger clonotype is one base removed from it; base qualities were not supplied.

Patients chosen for sequencing had shown expansion of CD8+CD57+ cells by flow cytometry. Every patient had severe acquired aplastic anemia, diagnosed using the International Study of Aplastic Anemia and Agranulocytosis and Camitta criteria. No therapy had been received by the patients at the time of blood sampling. In this study, sorted CD4+ and CD8+ T cells from the blood of healthy subjects and of severe aplastic anemia patients had their TCR repertoires deep-sequenced. Patients were enrolled in the USA under clinicaltrials.gov protocols 00001620, 01623167, 00001397, 00071045, 00081523 and 00961064. Ficoll-Paque density gradient centrifugation was used to isolate peripheral blood mononuclear cells. Before DNA was extracted, CD4+ and CD8+ T cells were sorted using either FACS or magnetic beads.

The chain was built from TRBV7-8 and TRBJ2-5; tentative D gene TRBD2, with 7 bases matching. The specimen was sorted CD4+, CD8+, or CD8+CD57+ T cells (not recorded which) from PBMCs. The sequence derives from a human donor with aplastic anemia. The DNA sequence is TGTGCCAGCAGCTTAGTCGGGGGGCCAGGGACCCAGTACTTC. It encodes CASSLVGGPGTQYF.